Below are 19 T cell receptor beta chains sequenced from a single sample in a study of post-analysis software for immune sequencing data. Study-wide results and caveats: Patients showed TRBV5-6, TRBV5-1 and TRBV20-1 among a few TRBV segments more frequent than in controls.

The antigens these receptors bind are not known. Unique molecular identifiers were carried by the TCR beta cDNA libraries. A single record per CDR3 protein comes from TCRdb applying MiXCR to the PCR reads. Here the sample spans approximately 440,000 distinct CDR3 sequences, 40% to 55% being singletons. The sample consisted of blood. Every receptor here comes from a girl between 10 and 17 years old with multiple sclerosis.

V and J are TRBV28 and TRBJ2-6; D is unresolved. The germline V gene encodes CDR1 MDHEN and CDR2 SYDVKM. The ends were cut back, 2 bases at V and 0 bases at J, with 5 bases in the middle. The CDR3 length is 15 residues. The CDR3 DNA sequence: TGTGCCAGCAGTTTACTCGGCTCTGGGGCCAACGTCCTGACTTTC. Amino acids: CASSLLGSGANVLTF.

This chain links TRBV27 with TRBJ2-1; a weak D match, TRBD2 (6 bases). CDR3 length equals 16 residues. V lost 3 bases to trimming and J lost 8 bases, with 20 bases between them. Germline CDR1 and CDR2: MNHEY and SMNVEV (reference sequence). CDR3 sequence (DNA): TGTGCCAGCAGTTTTGGGAAACTAGCCGGGCGGGATGAGCAGTTCTTC. It codes for CASSFGKLAGRDEQFF.

The V and J genes are TRBV29-1 and TRBJ2-7; 15 bases align to TRBD2. V shed 5 bases and J 3 bases; nucleotides not matched to a gene: 2. The CDR3 is 14 residues long. The germline CDR1 and CDR2 sequences are SQVTM and ANQGSEA. The CDR3 DNA reads as TGCAGCGTTCGGACTAGCGGGAGGGGCTACGAGCAGTACTTC. Translated, it gives CSVRTSGRGYEQYF.

This clonotype was detected many times. The V call is TRBV10-2, the J call TRBJ2-7; the D is unclear. The V and J ends lost 2 bases and 6 bases respectively, with 17 bases between them. Germline lookup yields CDR1 WSHSY and CDR2 SAAADI. This CDR3 comprises 15 residues. CDR3 sequence (DNA): TGCGCCAGCAGTGAGGACGACCTAGACCGGTCCGAGCAGTACTTC. Its protein is CASSEDDLDRSEQYF.

In this sample, this clonotype turned up once. The chain links TRBV6-6 to TRBJ2-7, with TRBD1 matching 8 bases. V was clipped by 7 bases and J by 7 bases; unmatched bases: 12. Germline CDR1 is MNHNY and CDR2 is SVGAGI (reference sequence). The CDR3 totals 14 residues. CDR3 nucleotide sequence: TGTGCCAGCACGCCCAGCGCAGGGGGCGGTGAGCAGTACTTC. This gives the protein CASTPSAGGGEQYF.

This rearrangement joins TRBV11-2 to TRBJ2-7; no firm D call. This CDR3 region has 13 residues. Per germline, CDR1 SGHAT and CDR2 FQNNGV. The germline V and J ends were trimmed by 2 bases and 6 bases, with 11 bases remaining between them. The CDR3 loop is CASSLPPESEQYF. The CDR3 DNA reads TGTGCCAGCAGCTTACCTCCCGAGTCCGAGCAGTACTTC.

CDR3 sequence reads: CATLSGGRGSYEQYF. The CDR3 coding sequence is TGTGCCACATTGTCTGGGGGTCGGGGCTCCTACGAGCAGTACTTC. The chain is built from TRBV6-1 and TRBJ2-7; D may match TRBD1 or TRBD2 (5 bases each). The germline V and J ends were trimmed by 10 bases and 0 bases, with 19 bases remaining between them. CDR1 and CDR2 (germline): MNHNS, SASEGT. The CDR3 has 15 residues.

The rearrangement links TRBV29-1 to TRBJ2-1, with 16 bases aligning to TRBD2. The CDR3 loop spans 14 amino acids. J lost 8 bases, V lost 4 bases, and 2 bases had no gene match. Germline assignment: CDR1 SQVTM and CDR2 ANQGSEA. CDR3 amino acids: CSVVGTSGRDEQFF. CDR3 in DNA: TGCAGCGTTGTCGGGACTAGCGGGAGGGATGAGCAGTTCTTC.

The chain is built from TRBV12-3 or TRBV12-4 and TRBJ1-2, with D uncertain. Trimming cost V 6 bases and J 2 bases, with 16 bases left between them. The CDR3 runs to 15 residues. CDR3 bases: TGTGCCAGCAGGCCCCGGGCCAAGCGGAACTATGGCTACACCTTC. The encoded protein is CASRPRAKRNYGYTF.

This chain uses TRBV20-1 with TRBJ2-7; TRBD1 aligns across 7 bases. V trimming: 0 bases; J trimming: 2 bases; junction bases outside the gene matches: 7. The CDR3 runs to 15 residues. Germline CDR1 reads DFQATT; CDR2 reads SNEGSKA (reference sequence). This CDR3 is CSARDPGGWTYEQYF. The CDR3 DNA reads TGCAGTGCTAGAGATCCAGGGGGTTGGACCTACGAGCAGTACTTC.

This clonotype was detected a few times. CDR3 amino acids: CSARGTSGTPVNEQFF. The CDR3 DNA reads TGCAGTGCCCGTGGGACTAGCGGGACCCCTGTGAATGAGCAGTTCTTC. The chain links TRBV20-1 to TRBJ2-1; the match to TRBD2 covers 13 bases. The CDR3 is made up of 16 amino acids. Germline CDR1 reads DFQATT; CDR2 reads SNEGSKA (reference sequence). V dropped 6 bases and J dropped 7; count of bases not matched to a gene: 12.

The J gene is TRBJ2-6, the V gene TRBV6-5, with D tentatively TRBD1 (5 bases). V was cut by 4 bases and J by 0 bases, with 10 bases left in between. Per germline, CDR1 MNHEY and CDR2 SVGAGI. The CDR3 spans 16 residues. CDR3 sequence: CASSFQGPSGANVLTF. CDR3 DNA sequence: TGTGCCAGCAGTTTCCAGGGTCCCTCTGGGGCCAACGTCCTGACTTTC.

The chain carries TRBV2 and TRBJ2-7; tentatively, D is TRBD2 (6 bases). The germline V gene encodes CDR1 SNHLY and CDR2 FYNNEI. The V end was cut by 8 bases, the J end by 0 bases, with 17 bases between. CDR3 length: 15 residues. The CDR3 loop reads CASGMEGGSSYEQYF. The CDR3 DNA is TGTGCCAGCGGCATGGAAGGAGGGAGCTCCTACGAGCAGTACTTC.

This clonotype has just one count. V and J are TRBV7-2 and TRBJ1-2; the D gene is possibly TRBD1 (6 bases). Trimming stripped 1 base from V and 3 bases from J, with 9 bases between. From germline, CDR1 is SGHTA and CDR2 FQGNSA. This CDR3 has 14 residues. The CDR3 loop reads CASSLVRGDYGYTF. CDR3 in DNA: TGTGCCAGCAGCTTAGTAAGGGGGGACTATGGCTACACCTTC. Variable domain in full (rest from reference TRBV7-2 and TRBJ1-2): GAGVSQSPSNKVTEKGKDVELRCDPISGHTALYWYRQSLGQGLEFLIYFQGNSAPDKSGLPSDRFSAERTGGSVSTLTIQRTQQEDSAVYLCASSLVRGDYGYTFGSGTRLTVV.

This clonotype was recorded a few times. The chain uses TRBV11-2 and TRBJ1-1; 7 nucleotides match TRBD1. This CDR3 is 16 amino acids long. J lost 5 bases, V lost 5 bases, and 14 bases had no gene match. CDR1 is SGHAT and CDR2 is FQNNGV in the germline V gene. CDR3 sequence (DNA): TGTGCCAGCAGCCGGGCCCCGAGACAGGGCCGAACTGAAGCTTTCTTT. Its protein is CASSRAPRQGRTEAFF.

The chain recombines TRBV7-8 with TRBJ2-2; unclear D gene. The length of the CDR3 is 14 residues. Trimming shortened V by 2 bases and J by 1 base, and 5 bases separated the two germline ends. CDR1 is SGHVS, CDR2 FQNEAQ, per germline. CDR3 nucleotide sequence: TGTGCCAGCAGCTTAAGTGTGAACACCGGGGAGCTGTTTTTT. Residues: CASSLSVNTGELFF.

This clonotype was seen only once. The rearrangement uses TRBV4-2 and TRBJ2-3, with a weak D call TRBD1 (5 bases). The germline V gene encodes CDR1 LGHNA and CDR2 YNFKEQ. Trimming took 4 bases from V and 2 from J, leaving 13 bases between them. CDR3 length: 15 amino acids. The CDR3 sequence: CASSPLQEYTDTQYF. Here the CDR3 DNA reads TGTGCCAGCAGCCCCCTACAGGAATACACAGATACGCAGTATTTT.

This chain links TRBV25-1 with TRBJ1-2; D gene uncertain. V shed 4 bases and J shed 4 bases, with 16 bases lying between them. Germline-derived CDR1 and CDR2 are MGHDK and SYGVNS. This CDR3 has 15 amino acids. CDR3: CASSGGGEEIYGYTF. In DNA, the CDR3 is TGTGCCAGCAGTGGAGGTGGGGAGGAGATCTATGGCTACACCTTC.

This clonotype was seen a few times. V usage is TRBV12-3 or TRBV12-4 and J usage is TRBJ2-7, with D tentatively TRBD2 (5 bases). Trimming cost V 4 bases and J 7 bases, with 17 bases left between them. This CDR3 is built from 14 residues. The CDR3 sequence is CASSWQRRRGEQYF. In DNA form, the CDR3 reads TGTGCCAGCAGTTGGCAGCGGAGGCGAGGAGAGCAGTACTTC.